The rows below give T cell receptor beta chains drawn from one sample of a study of OX40 agonist ivuxolimab in advanced cancers. TCRdb's table, derived via immunoSEQ multiplex PCR, lists solely in-frame clones and lacks some. The table includes around 100,000 clones, roughly nine tenths detected once. Sequenced here: CD4+ or CD8+ T cells sorted from blood, sampled in a trial of the OX40 agonist ivuxolimab. The source is an adult with an advanced solid tumor such as melanoma, head and neck, liver or kidney cancer. The CDR3 runs from the conserved cysteine through the conserved F or W. The D gene is left open where the match is weak. Rows give clone size only sometimes, using once, few, many, or a class for an expanded clone.

>.|.|TRBJ2-5|TRBV28
CASSLKEPFQETQYF
TGTGCCAGCAGTTTGAAGGAACCCTTCCAAGAGACCCAGTACTTC
>.|.|TRBJ1-1|TRBV27
CASSFQMSTEAFF
TGTGCCAGCAGTTTCCAGATGAGCACTGAAGCTTTCTTT
>.|TRBD1|TRBJ2-5|TRBV19
CASRGQGEETQYF
TGTGCCAGTAGGGGACAGGGGGAAGAGACCCAGTACTTC
>.|TRBD1|TRBJ1-5|TRBV6-6
CASKPQGATTQPQHF
TGTGCCAGCAAGCCACAGGGGGCAACAACCCAGCCCCAGCATTTT
>.|.|TRBJ2-1|TRBV11-2
CASTTGTGVSYNEQFF
TGTGCCAGCACGACGGGGACGGGAGTTTCCTACAATGAGCAGTTCTTC
>.|TRBD2|TRBJ2-2|TRBV30
CAWRGLASTGELFF
TGTGCCTGGAGGGGACTAGCGTCCACCGGGGAGCTGTTTTTT
>.|TRBD2|TRBJ2-7|TRBV5-1
CASSTGTSVTYEQYF
TGCGCCAGCAGCACCGGGACTAGCGTCACCTACGAGCAGTACTTC
>.|.|TRBJ2-5|TRBV5-1
CASSSGTQLTQETQYF
TGCGCCAGCAGCTCCGGGACACAACTCACCCAAGAGACCCAGTACTTC
>.|TRBD1|TRBJ2-4|TRBV7-9
CASSASDRAEAKNIQYF
TGTGCCAGCAGCGCATCGGACAGGGCGGAAGCCAAAAACATTCAGTACTTC
>once|.|TRBJ1-2|TRBV28
CASTVTTTNYGYTF
TGTGCCAGCACAGTTACCACTACTAACTATGGCTACACCTTC
>.|.|TRBJ2-5|TRBV7-9
CASTTRGGQETQYF
TGTGCCAGCACGACTAGAGGGGGGCAAGAGACCCAGTACTTC
>.|.|TRBJ2-5|TRBV5-1
CASSLREETQYF
TGCGCCAGCAGCTTGAGGGAAGAGACCCAGTACTTC
>.|.|TRBJ2-7|TRBV28
CASNPGLPNYEQYF
TGTGCCAGCAACCCAGGACTGCCAAACTACGAGCAGTACTTC
>.|TRBD1|TRBJ2-7|TRBV29-1
CSVALTGTGASEQYF
TGCAGCGTTGCGCTAACCGGGACAGGGGCTTCGGAGCAGTACTTC
>.|.|TRBJ2-3|TRBV6-5
CASSYSNPGITDTQYF
TGTGCCAGCAGTTACTCGAATCCAGGTATCACAGATACGCAGTATTTT
>.|TRBD2|TRBJ2-7|TRBV5-1
CASSSGGPSGEQYF
TGCGCCAGCAGCTCCGGAGGGCCTAGCGGCGAGCAGTACTTC
>.|.|TRBJ1-4|TRBV10-3
CAIGGRETNEKLFF
TGTGCCATCGGGGGCAGGGAAACCAATGAAAAACTGTTTTTT